The 2 T cell receptor beta chains in this list originate from one sample, sequenced in a study of radiation and T cells in renal cell carcinoma. Regarding time point: baseline pretreatment blood. The treatment is: 15 Gy SBRT to primary tumor, nephrectomy 4 weeks later. Profiling relied on immunoSEQ multiplex PCR, and the TCRdb table lists in-frame clones only, not all of them. The sample consists of 130,000 or so clones, around nine tenths of them appearing once. The sequenced sample was blood, obtained from a patient whose treatment included radiotherapy and nephrectomy. The receptor set was obtained from a woman between 50 and 59 years old with renal cell carcinoma.

This chain joins TRBV6-1 and TRBJ1-2; D not certain. CDR1 and CDR2 (germline): MNHNS, SASEGT. The CDR3 contains 14 residues. V was trimmed by 1 base and J by 1 base, leaving 7 bases between them. CDR3: CASSEGPVNYGYTF. The CDR3 DNA reads TGTGCCAGCAGTGAAGGCCCGGTTAACTATGGCTACACCTTC.

The rearrangement links TRBV30 to TRBJ1-5; no clear D. Trimming pared 0 bases from V and 6 bases from J, leaving 9 bases between. The CDR3 covers 13 residues. Germline V gene lookup returns CDR1 GTSNPN and CDR2 SVGIG (reference sequence). CDR3: CAWSVRGGQPQHF. DNA for the CDR3: TGTGCCTGGAGTGTACGTGGTGGTCAGCCCCAGCATTTT.